The next 32 T cell receptor beta chains were all read from a single sample in a study of CXCR3-negative and CXCR3-positive naive CD8 T cells. The authors made the TRB cDNA libraries by 5' RACE using UMI labels. TCRdb re-analyzed the 5' RACE reads; it lists each CDR3 protein once, without DNA. There are 100,000 to 150,000 distinct CDR3 sequences in the sample, with approximately 0.3% held by the top ten. Material: naive CXCR3- CD8+ T cells from blood. Subset defined: CD45RO-CCR7+CD27+CD95- naive CD8+ T cells lacking CXCR3 (TNR3-). These receptors came from a human donor in good health. Some clones in this sample may be carry-over from other donors' samples.

The CDR3 sequence is CASSQVGEQFF. The chain is built from TRBV4-1 and TRBJ2-1. The CDR3 consists of 11 residues. Germline values: CDR1 MGHRA, CDR2 YSYEKL.

The V gene is TRBV19, the J gene TRBJ2-1. This CDR3 spans 14 amino acids. Per germline, CDR1 LNHDA and CDR2 SQIVND (reference sequence). CDR3 in amino acids: CASSLDGPYNEQFF.

The chain employs TRBV10-1 and TRBJ1-6; TCRdb gives TRBD1 as the D gene, but with no DNA this cannot be confirmed. Germline V CDR1 and CDR2: WNHNN, SYGVQD (reference sequence). CDR3 length: 14 residues. CDR3: CASSERQGNSPLHF.

This chain links TRBV11-2 with TRBJ2-5; TCRdb's D gene call, TRBD2, goes unchecked for lack of DNA. Germline loops: CDR1 SGHAT, CDR2 FQNNGV. This CDR3 region has 15 residues. This chain's CDR3 is CASSPGEAGVETQYF.

V and J are TRBV7-2 and TRBJ2-2. CDR3 size: 13 residues. Germline CDR1 and CDR2: SGHTA and FQGNSA. CDR3 sequence: CASSLKNTGELFF.

J is TRBJ2-7 and V is TRBV4-1; TCRdb outputs TRBD1, but without DNA this stays unchecked. Germline-derived CDR1 and CDR2 are MGHRA and YSYEKL. There are 16 residues in the CDR3. The CDR3 sequence: CASSHPSDRTSYEQYF.

The CDR3 is CASSSGAGLTYEQYF. This chain uses TRBV7-9 with TRBJ2-7. Germline V gene lookup returns CDR1 SEHNR and CDR2 FQNEAQ (reference sequence). There are 15 residues in the CDR3.

The chain combines TRBV28 with TRBJ2-1; TCRdb's assignment of TRBD1 cannot be checked, as there is no DNA. Germline V gene sequence: CDR1 MDHEN, CDR2 SYDVKM. The CDR3 sequence is 13 residues long. The CDR3: CASRGQEGNEQFF.

This chain joins TRBV15 and TRBJ2-3; the TCRdb call, TRBD1, lacks DNA for checking. This CDR3 has 13 amino acids. Germline V lookup: CDR1 LNHNV, CDR2 YYDKDF (reference sequence). The CDR3 is CATSAGGVDTQYF.

CDR3 amino acids: CASTNVRTWTSGLGELFF. The V and J genes are TRBV5-6 and TRBJ2-2; TCRdb proposes TRBD2, but this gene call is untestable without DNA. Germline V gene lookup returns CDR1 SGHDT and CDR2 YYEEEE. The CDR3 totals 18 residues. Combining the CDR3 with reference TRBV5-6 and TRBJ2-2 gives the whole variable domain DAGVTQSPTHLIKTRGQQVTLRCSPKSGHDTVSWYQQALGQGPQFIFQYYEEEERQRGNFPDRFSGHQFPNYSSELNVNALLLGDSALYLCASTNVRTWTSGLGELFFGEGSRLTVL.

This CDR3 is CASSYSRGNTEAFF. This chain joins TRBV6-5 and TRBJ1-1. This CDR3 is 14 amino acids long. Germline-derived CDR1 and CDR2 are MNHEY and SVGAGI.

J is TRBJ2-1 and V is TRBV11-3; the D gene TCRdb calls, TRBD1, cannot be checked with no DNA. CDR3 size: 19 residues. Germline V gene lookup returns CDR1 SGHNT and CDR2 YENEEA. Here the CDR3 reads CASSLESMVGAGSYNEQFF.

This chain connects TRBV5-4 to TRBJ2-1. The germline CDR1 and CDR2 sequences are SGHNT and YYREEE (reference sequence). The CDR3 extends over 12 amino acids. CDR3 residues: CASSFQYNEQFF.

J is TRBJ2-3 and V is TRBV29-1; the D call from TCRdb, TRBD1, cannot be confirmed without DNA. Germline V gene data show CDR1 as SQVTM and CDR2 as ANQGSEA. The CDR3 sequence is 16 residues long. The CDR3 spells CSVVVAVQGLVDTQYF.

V gene TRBV4-2 combines with J gene TRBJ2-3; TCRdb returns TRBD2, unconfirmable since there is no DNA. In germline, CDR1 is LGHNA, CDR2 YNFKEQ. The CDR3 is made up of 16 amino acids. CDR3 region: CASSQDFTSGADTQYF.

V usage is TRBV7-2 and J usage is TRBJ2-3; TCRdb's assignment of TRBD1 cannot be checked, as there is no DNA. Germline lookup yields CDR1 SGHTA and CDR2 FQGNSA. CDR3 length equals 15 residues. The CDR3: CASSAPGGPTDTQYF.

J is TRBJ2-7 and V is TRBV2. Germline values: CDR1 SNHLY, CDR2 FYNNEI. This CDR3 region has 14 residues. The CDR3 here is CASSESHNSYEQYF.

Here the CDR3 reads CASSPGLSEQFF. The chain joins TRBV7-2 to TRBJ2-1; the D call from TCRdb, TRBD2, cannot be confirmed without DNA. The CDR3 has 12 amino acids. Germline CDR1 and CDR2: SGHTA and FQGNSA.

The CDR3 sequence: CASSLSIRPPPYNEQFF. The chain uses TRBV7-2 and TRBJ2-1; TCRdb's D call, TRBD1, is unchecked because there is no DNA. Germline assignment: CDR1 SGHTA and CDR2 FQGNSA. CDR3 size: 17 residues.

V and J are TRBV2 and TRBJ1-2; checking the TCRdb D call of TRBD1 is not possible without DNA. The CDR3 covers 14 residues. Germline CDR1 reads SNHLY; CDR2 reads FYNNEI. The CDR3 is CASSPAGAVYGYTF.

The chain recombines TRBV29-1 with TRBJ2-2; TCRdb's D call of TRBD1 is untestable without DNA. This CDR3 has 12 amino acids. Germline V gene data show CDR1 as SQVTM and CDR2 as ANQGSEA. The CDR3 protein is CSGTGAAGELFF.

The rearrangement joins TRBV28 to TRBJ2-7; TCRdb's assignment of TRBD1 cannot be checked, as there is no DNA. This CDR3 has 13 amino acids. CDR1 and CDR2 from the germline V gene are MDHEN and SYDVKM. CDR3 region: CASSRRQSYEQYF.

The genes are TRBV4-1 and TRBJ1-5. Germline CDR1 and CDR2: MGHRA and YSYEKL. CDR3 size: 15 residues. The CDR3 reads CASSQGFGGNQPQHF.

CDR3 in amino acids: CASSLLDSIYEQYF. This chain joins TRBV5-1 and TRBJ2-7; there is no DNA to check the TCRdb D call of TRBD1. The length of the CDR3 is 14 residues. The germline CDR1 and CDR2 sequences are SGHRS and YFSETQ. The whole variable domain, remainder taken from reference TRBV5-1 and TRBJ2-7, is KAGVTQTPRYLIKTRGQQVTLSCSPISGHRSVSWYQQTPGQGLQFLFEYFSETQRNKGNFPGRFSGRQFSNSRSEMNVSTLELGDSALYLCASSLLDSIYEQYFGPGTRLTVT.

The J gene is TRBJ2-1, the V gene TRBV7-6; TCRdb's D call of TRBD2 is untestable without DNA. CDR1 and CDR2 (germline): SGHVS, FNYEAQ. The CDR3 has 17 amino acids. The CDR3 region is CASSLATSGRYNNEQFF.

CDR3 region: CASSFGPLAEQYF. V gene TRBV7-9 combines with J gene TRBJ2-7; TCRdb proposes TRBD1, but this gene call is untestable without DNA. This CDR3 is 13 amino acids long. Germline V gene data show CDR1 as SEHNR and CDR2 as FQNEAQ (reference sequence).

The rearrangement joins TRBV6-1 to TRBJ2-7. The V gene's germline CDR1 is MNHNS and CDR2 SASEGT. This CDR3 region has 15 residues. CDR3 protein: CASSDGWESSFEQYF.

The rearrangement uses TRBV11-1 and TRBJ2-1; TCRdb's D call, TRBD2, is unchecked because there is no DNA. Germline CDR1 reads SGHAT; CDR2 reads FQDESV (reference sequence). The CDR3 has 16 amino acids. The chain's CDR3 is CASSFAGTSAYNEQFF.

The V and J genes are TRBV25-1 and TRBJ1-2; absent DNA, TCRdb's TRBD1 call cannot be checked. Germline V gene data show CDR1 as MGHDK and CDR2 as SYGVNS. CDR3 length: 15 residues. The CDR3 loop is CASSIFDRVPYGYTF.

The rearrangement joins TRBV4-1 to TRBJ2-2; TCRdb names TRBD1, which stays unverified in the absence of DNA. Germline V CDR1 and CDR2: MGHRA, YSYEKL. The length of the CDR3 is 15 residues. The CDR3: CASSPHGTGAGELFF.

The chain employs TRBV6-4 and TRBJ2-2. Germline CDR1 MRHNA, CDR2 SNTAGT. The CDR3 is 13 residues long. CDR3 sequence: CASSDTNTGELFF.

The rearrangement uses TRBV5-1 and TRBJ2-7; absent DNA, TCRdb's TRBD2 call cannot be checked. CDR3 length: 17 amino acids. Germline lookup yields CDR1 SGHRS and CDR2 YFSETQ. This chain's CDR3 is CASSHLSAGGPTYEQYF.